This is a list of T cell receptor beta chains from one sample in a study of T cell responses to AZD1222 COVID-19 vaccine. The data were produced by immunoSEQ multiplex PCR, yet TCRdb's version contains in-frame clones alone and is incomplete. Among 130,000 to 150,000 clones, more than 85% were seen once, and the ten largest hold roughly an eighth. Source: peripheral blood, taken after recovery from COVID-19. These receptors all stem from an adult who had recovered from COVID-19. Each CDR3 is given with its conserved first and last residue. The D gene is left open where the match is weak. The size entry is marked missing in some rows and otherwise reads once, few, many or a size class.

DNA: TGTGCCAGCAGTTACCGGGAAGGCGTCTACGAGCAGTACTTC
CDR3: CASSYREGVYEQYF
V: TRBV5-4
J: TRBJ2-7
size: NA
D: NA

DNA: TGTGCCAGCAGTGAGACGTGGGATCGGCCCCAGCATTTT
CDR3: CASSETWDRPQHF
V: TRBV6-1
J: TRBJ1-5
size: NA
D: NA

DNA: TGTGCCAGCAGTTTAAATAAGGCGGAACTCAATCAGCCCCAGCATTTT
CDR3: CASSLNKAELNQPQHF
V: TRBV28
J: TRBJ1-5
size: NA
D: NA

DNA: TGTGCCACCAGTGATTGGGGACAGGGGCCCACCGGGGAGCTGTTTTTT
CDR3: CATSDWGQGPTGELFF
V: TRBV24-1
J: TRBJ2-2
size: NA
D: TRBD1

DNA: TGTGCCAGCTCACCACTTTCTGGGGGTTCACCCCTCCACTTT
CDR3: CASSPLSGGSPLHF
V: TRBV18
J: TRBJ1-6
size: NA
D: NA

DNA: TGTGCCAGCAGCTCTGGGGCTTACCGGGGGGAGCAGTACTTC
CDR3: CASSSGAYRGEQYF
V: TRBV28
J: TRBJ2-7
size: NA
D: NA

DNA: TGTGCCAGCAGCTTGGGTGGGACAGCCATCTGGGGTTATGGCTACACCTTC
CDR3: CASSLGGTAIWGYGYTF
V: TRBV5-4
J: TRBJ1-2
size: NA
D: TRBD1

DNA: TGTGCCAGCTCACCGCCTAGCGGGAGCTACAATGAGCAGTTCTTC
CDR3: CASSPPSGSYNEQFF
V: TRBV18
J: TRBJ2-1
size: NA
D: TRBD2

DNA: TGTGCTAGCAGCTTAAGGGAAAGGGAGACCCAGTACTTC
CDR3: CASSLRERETQYF
V: TRBV7-7
J: TRBJ2-5
size: NA
D: NA

DNA: TGTGCCAGTAGTATTCCAGGGAGAAGCAATCAGCCCCAGCATTTT
CDR3: CASSIPGRSNQPQHF
V: TRBV19
J: TRBJ1-5
size: NA
D: NA

DNA: TGTGCCGGCGGAGTGGAGGGGAATCAGCCCCAGCATTTT
CDR3: CAGGVEGNQPQHF
V: TRBV2
J: TRBJ1-5
size: NA
D: NA

DNA: TGTGCCACCAGTGGGGGGATCTCCTACGAGCAGTACTTC
CDR3: CATSGGISYEQYF
V: TRBV24-1
J: TRBJ2-7
size: NA
D: NA

DNA: TGTGCCAGCTCACCTTCAGAAACAGATACGCAGTATTTT
CDR3: CASSPSETDTQYF
V: TRBV18
J: TRBJ2-3
size: NA
D: NA

DNA: TGTGCCAGCAGTAGCACGGAGGGGCTGTTATATGGCTACACCTTC
CDR3: CASSSTEGLLYGYTF
V: TRBV7-8
J: TRBJ1-2
size: once
D: NA

DNA: TGTGCCAGCAGCGTCGGGGTAGCGGGAGGGTTCCACAATGAGCAGTTCTTC
CDR3: CASSVGVAGGFHNEQFF
V: TRBV9
J: TRBJ2-1
size: once
D: TRBD2

DNA: TGTGCCAGCAGCGAGACCCAGGGAGGTGGAGAGACCCAGTACTTC
CDR3: CASSETQGGGETQYF
V: TRBV6-5
J: TRBJ2-5
size: NA
D: NA

DNA: TGTGCCATCAGTGAGTCGGGGGGCGCTGGAAACACCATATATTTT
CDR3: CAISESGGAGNTIYF
V: TRBV10-3
J: TRBJ1-3
size: once
D: NA

DNA: TGTGCCAGCAGCGGGGCAGGCGGCTATGGCTACACCTTC
CDR3: CASSGAGGYGYTF
V: TRBV9
J: TRBJ1-2
size: once
D: NA

DNA: TGTGCCAGCAGTCTCGGACTAGCGGGAGACTACGAGCAGTACTTC
CDR3: CASSLGLAGDYEQYF
V: TRBV28
J: TRBJ2-7
size: few
D: TRBD2

DNA: TGTGCCAGCAGCATTTCGGGGACTGCGCTGTACGAGCAGTACTTC
CDR3: CASSISGTALYEQYF
V: TRBV28
J: TRBJ2-7
size: NA
D: NA

DNA: TGCGCCAGCAGTGATTGGACAGGGGGCAATCAGCCCCAGCATTTT
CDR3: CASSDWTGGNQPQHF
V: TRBV10-2
J: TRBJ1-5
size: NA
D: TRBD1

DNA: TGCGCCAGCAGCCAGGGACTTCAAGGAACTAGCGGGCTCGGGACCCAGTACTTC
CDR3: CASSQGLQGTSGLGTQYF
V: TRBV4-1
J: TRBJ2-5
size: NA
D: TRBD2

DNA: TGTGCCAGCTCCGGTACAGGGGACGAGCAGTACTTC
CDR3: CASSGTGDEQYF
V: TRBV18
J: TRBJ2-7
size: NA
D: TRBD1

DNA: TGTGCCAGCTCCCTTAGGGTGGGCTCTCGGGTTACTGGGGAGCTGTTTTTT
CDR3: CASSLRVGSRVTGELFF
V: TRBV5-6
J: TRBJ2-2
size: NA
D: NA

DNA: TGTGCCAGCAGTTACTCCCGCGGGGAAGTCGAGCAGTACTTC
CDR3: CASSYSRGEVEQYF
V: TRBV6-6
J: TRBJ2-7
size: NA
D: NA

DNA: TGTGCCAGCAGTTTATGGGGACAGGGCGTTGGCTACACCTTC
CDR3: CASSLWGQGVGYTF
V: TRBV28
J: TRBJ1-2
size: NA
D: TRBD1

DNA: TGTGCCAGCAGTTTTCCGGACAGAATTAACTATGGCTACACCTTC
CDR3: CASSFPDRINYGYTF
V: TRBV28
J: TRBJ1-2
size: NA
D: NA

DNA: TGCAGCGTCGTAGGTGGGAACTCCTACGAGCAGTACTTC
CDR3: CSVVGGNSYEQYF
V: TRBV29-1
J: TRBJ2-7
size: NA
D: NA

DNA: TGTGCCAGCTCACCTCGACAGAACTCTGGAAACACCATATATTTT
CDR3: CASSPRQNSGNTIYF
V: TRBV18
J: TRBJ1-3
size: NA
D: NA

DNA: TGTGCCAGCAGCTTAATAAGAGACATTTTTAGGGGCGATCAGCCCCAGCATTTT
CDR3: CASSLIRDIFRGDQPQHF
V: TRBV7-8
J: TRBJ1-5
size: NA
D: NA

DNA: TGTGCCAGCAGCTCGGCAGACAGGGCAATCACGGGGGATGGCTACACCTTC
CDR3: CASSSADRAITGDGYTF
V: TRBV5-4
J: TRBJ1-2
size: NA
D: TRBD1